This entry lists 20 T cell receptor beta chains sequenced from one sample in a study of cytomegalovirus exposure and HLA in healthy donors (dated by TCRdb to 2017 to 2019). The receptor library was made with the immunoSEQ multiplex PCR assay. For the multiplex PCR, a mixture combining 60 forward primers for TCR Vbeta segments and 13 reverse primers for TCR Jbeta segments was used. TCRdb stores this immuneACCESS table with in-frame sequences only. Part of the clones is absent; in the studies checked, under half of the shortfall reflects unresolved V genes, and no reason is known for the rest. The sample includes 120,000 or so clones, with around 80% observed a single time. 3.4% of the sample is held by the ten biggest clonotypes. Sequenced sample: PBMCs. All receptors derive from a man aged 25 to 45 in good health and CMV-seronegative.

This clone was recorded once. The genes are TRBV6-5 and TRBJ1-6; 8 nucleotides match TRBD1. This CDR3 comprises 13 residues. Per germline, CDR1 MNHEY and CDR2 SVGAGI. J was trimmed by 10 bases and V by 6 bases; bases with no gene match: 5. CDR3 bases: TGTGCCAGCAGGGCGACAGGGGAATCACCCCTCCACTTT. Protein product: CASRATGESPLHF.

This chain uses TRBV30 with TRBJ1-3, with D perhaps matching TRBD1 (5 bases). Deletions cut 4 bases from V and 4 bases from J, with 14 bases between. The CDR3 sequence is 14 residues long. Germline CDR1 GTSNPN, CDR2 SVGIG (reference sequence). This CDR3 is CAWNPDMTGNTIYF. The CDR3 DNA reads as TGTGCCTGGAATCCGGACATGACGGGAAACACCATATATTTT.

This chain joins TRBV29-1 and TRBJ2-1, with 8 bases fitting TRBD1. The CDR3 runs 15 residues. Losses at the gene ends were 7 bases for V and 2 bases for J; bases not matched to a gene: 10. CDR1 and CDR2 (germline): SQVTM, ANQGSEA. For the CDR3, the DNA is TGCAGCGCTGAGGACAGGGCCAAAGCCTACAATGAGCAGTTCTTC. This encodes CSAEDRAKAYNEQFF.

The CDR3 DNA reads TGTGCCAGCAGTTACCCGGCCAGGGGGCAAACTTTCTTT. Translated: CASSYPARGQTFF. The chain employs TRBV6-5 and TRBJ1-1; 8 nucleotides line up with TRBD1. Germline values: CDR1 MNHEY, CDR2 SVGAGI. J lost 12 bases, V lost 2 bases, and 8 bases had no gene match. The CDR3 spans 13 residues.

The gene calls are TRBV28 and TRBJ1-4, with 7 bases that match TRBD1. Trimming at V came to 5 bases and at J to 2 bases, leaving 2 bases not matched to a gene. This CDR3 is 14 amino acids long. Germline CDR1 is MDHEN and CDR2 is SYDVKM. CDR3 amino acids: CASSPGGTNEKLFF. The CDR3 region has the DNA TGTGCCAGCAGTCCAGGGGGGACTAATGAAAAACTGTTTTTT.

This clone is a singleton in its sample. The rearrangement uses TRBV18 and TRBJ2-5; weak D call: TRBD1 (6 bases). The CDR3 consists of 14 residues. V lost 0 bases and J 1 base, leaving 6 bases between the germline ends. Germline V gene lookup returns CDR1 KGHSH and CDR2 LQKENI. CDR3 residues: CASSPPDSQETQYF. The DNA for the CDR3 is TGTGCCAGCTCACCACCGGACAGCCAAGAGACCCAGTACTTC.

The CDR3, as DNA: TGTGCCAGCAGCGGGCTAGCGGGGGGTGGTGATGAGCAGTTCTTC. It codes for CASSGLAGGGDEQFF. The chain couples TRBV9 to TRBJ2-1; TRBD2 agrees at 11 bases. The V segment lost 3 bases and the J segment 8 bases; nucleotides outside the gene matches: 7. This CDR3 comprises 15 residues. Germline CDR1 and CDR2: SGDLS and YYNGEE.

The chain combines TRBV25-1 with TRBJ2-3; D may be TRBD2 (6 bases). Germline lookup yields CDR1 MGHDK and CDR2 SYGVNS. V was clipped by 2 bases and J by 1 base, with 13 bases between them. This CDR3 spans 16 amino acids. The CDR3 nucleotides read TGTGCCAGCAGTGAAGCAGGGAGGACCCGCACAGATACGCAGTATTTT. Amino acid sequence: CASSEAGRTRTDTQYF.

V gene TRBV16 combines with J gene TRBJ1-1, with 9 bases that match TRBD1. Losses at the gene ends were 6 bases for V and 2 bases for J; bases not matched to a gene: 7. This CDR3 comprises 15 residues. The germline gives CDR1 KGHSY, CDR2 FQNENV. DNA of the CDR3: TGTGCCAGCAGAATCGGACAGGGGTTAAACACTGAAGCTTTCTTT. Translated, it gives CASRIGQGLNTEAFF.

V and J are TRBV5-1 and TRBJ2-3; no firm D call. The V end lost 1 base, the J end lost 2 bases, and 5 bases lay between the germline ends. CDR3 size: 13 residues. Looked up from germline, CDR1 is SGHRS and CDR2 is YFSETQ. The CDR3 nucleotides read TGCGCCAGCAGCTTGATTCTCACAGATACGCAGTATTTT. Amino acids: CASSLILTDTQYF. The full variable domain, with the rest looked up from reference TRBV5-1 and TRBJ2-3, is KAGVTQTPRYLIKTRGQQVTLSCSPISGHRSVSWYQQTPGQGLQFLFEYFSETQRNKGNFPGRFSGRQFSNSRSEMNVSTLELGDSALYLCASSLILTDTQYFGPGTRLTVL.

The chain recombines TRBV5-6 with TRBJ2-7, with 11 positions matching TRBD1. The CDR3 length is 15 residues. CDR1 and CDR2 from the germline V gene are SGHDT and YYEEEE. The junction had 5 bases not matched to a gene; V was cut back by 2 bases and J by 4 bases. CDR3 nucleotides: TGTGCCAGCAGCTTCACGGGACAGGGGGAATACGAGCAGTACTTC. This translates into CASSFTGQGEYEQYF.

This clone was detected only once. The chain employs TRBV6-6 and TRBJ2-7, with a possible D match to TRBD1 (6 bases). CDR1 and CDR2 from the germline V gene are MNHNY and SVGAGI (reference sequence). The CDR3 runs 16 residues. V lost 2 bases, J lost 2 bases, and 16 bases lay in between. This CDR3 is CASSYTLWTDTYEQYF. The CDR3 bases are TGTGCCAGCAGTTACACCCTTTGGACAGATACCTACGAGCAGTACTTC.

The gene calls are TRBV14 and TRBJ1-6; D possibly corresponds to TRBD1 (6 bases). Germline assignment: CDR1 SGHDN and CDR2 FVKESK. Trimming took 4 bases from V and 1 from J, leaving 17 bases between them. The CDR3 runs 18 residues. Here the CDR3 reads CASSRGGQLPSYNSPLHF. As DNA, the CDR3 is TGTGCCAGCAGCCGAGGAGGACAGTTGCCTTCCTATAATTCACCCCTCCACTTT.

The V call is TRBV10-3, the J call TRBJ2-7; D is undetermined. Trimming pared 3 bases from V and 9 bases from J, leaving 12 bases between. Looked up from germline, CDR1 is ENHRY and CDR2 is SYGVKD. The CDR3 has 12 amino acids. The DNA for the CDR3 is TGTGCCATCAGTGAATTCCCTGCCGGGCAGTACTTC. Its translation is CAISEFPAGQYF.

J is TRBJ2-1 and V is TRBV6-1, with a tentative D call TRBD1 (7 bases). Trimming shortened V by 4 bases and J by 4 bases, and 14 bases separated the two germline ends. The CDR3 runs 15 residues. CDR1 is MNHNS and CDR2 is SASEGT in the germline V gene. The CDR3 here is CASSGGTAGYNEQFF. As DNA, the CDR3 is TGTGCCAGCAGTGGAGGGACAGCGGGTTACAATGAGCAGTTCTTC.

The gene calls are TRBV6-5 and TRBJ1-1; tentatively, D is TRBD1 (6 bases). Germline loops: CDR1 MNHEY, CDR2 SVGAGI. V was clipped by 0 bases and J by 5 bases, with 13 bases between them. The CDR3 loop spans 15 amino acids. This CDR3 is CASSYSGGLQTEAFF. The CDR3, as DNA: TGTGCCAGCAGTTACTCGGGGGGGCTTCAGACTGAAGCTTTCTTT.

The rearrangement joins TRBV7-2 to TRBJ1-2, with a tentative D call TRBD1 (5 bases). Germline assignment: CDR1 SGHTA and CDR2 FQGNSA. CDR3 length equals 14 residues. Trimming pared 3 bases from V and 4 bases from J, leaving 12 bases between. The CDR3, as DNA: TGTGCCAGCAGCTTCGGGCAGGGACTCTATGGCTACACCTTC. Protein sequence: CASSFGQGLYGYTF. Using reference TRBV7-2 and TRBJ1-2 for the parts outside the CDR3, the full variable domain is GAGVSQSPSNKVTEKGKDVELRCDPISGHTALYWYRQSLGQGLEFLIYFQGNSAPDKSGLPSDRFSAERTGGSVSTLTIQRTQQEDSAVYLCASSFGQGLYGYTFGSGTRLTVV.

This chain links TRBV29-1 with TRBJ1-2, with D possibly matching TRBD1 (6 bases). The CDR3 totals 13 residues. Germline CDR1 SQVTM, CDR2 ANQGSEA. V lost 1 base and J lost 8, with 14 bases in between. The CDR3 DNA follows: TGCAGCGTTGAAGCTCAGGGGAATGAGGGCTACACCTTC. It yields the protein CSVEAQGNEGYTF.

This chain uses TRBV11-2 with TRBJ2-2; 7 nucleotides match TRBD1. This CDR3 is built from 15 residues. Germline values: CDR1 SGHAT, CDR2 FQNNGV. The trim removed 5 bases at V and 4 bases at J, leaving 7 bases unmatched. CDR3 region: CASSGLRGSTGELFF. CDR3 sequence (DNA): TGTGCCAGCAGCGGTCTCAGGGGGAGCACCGGGGAGCTGTTTTTT.

The gene calls are TRBV4-3 and TRBJ2-7, with a tentative D call TRBD2 (5 bases). Germline CDR1 is LGHNA and CDR2 is YSLEER. V shed 6 bases and J shed 4 bases, with 10 bases lying between them. This CDR3 is built from 12 residues. CDR3 protein: CASSLGGYEQYF. Written as DNA, the CDR3 is TGCGCCAGCAGTCTCGGAGGTTACGAGCAGTACTTC.